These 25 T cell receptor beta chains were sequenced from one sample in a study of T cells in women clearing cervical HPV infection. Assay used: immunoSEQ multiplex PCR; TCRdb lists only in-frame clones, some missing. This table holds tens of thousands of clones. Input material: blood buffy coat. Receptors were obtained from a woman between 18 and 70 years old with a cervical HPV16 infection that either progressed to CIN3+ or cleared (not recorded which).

The CDR3 loop reads CASSLGLAYYEQYF. The part of the CDR3 DNA that was read is TGTGCCAGCAGCTTAGGACTAGCGTACTACGAG. The chain couples TRBV7-2 to TRBJ2-7; 8 bases line up with TRBD2. The CDR3 extends 3 residues past the end of the read, so its final part is completed from the germline J gene. The CDR3 length is 14 residues. From germline, CDR1 is SGHTA and CDR2 FQGNSA. Trimming cost V 1 base and J 3 bases; bases outside gene matches: 2.

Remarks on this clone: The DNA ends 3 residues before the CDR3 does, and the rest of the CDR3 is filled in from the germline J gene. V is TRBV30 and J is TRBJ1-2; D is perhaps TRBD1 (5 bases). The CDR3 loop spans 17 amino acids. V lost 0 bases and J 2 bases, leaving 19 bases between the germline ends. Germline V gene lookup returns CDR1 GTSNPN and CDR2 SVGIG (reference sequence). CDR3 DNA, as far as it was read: TGTGCCTGGAGTGTATCGGGCAGACAGTTAGTAAACTATGGC. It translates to CAWSVSGRQLVNYG. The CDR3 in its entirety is CAWSVSGRQLVNYGYTF.

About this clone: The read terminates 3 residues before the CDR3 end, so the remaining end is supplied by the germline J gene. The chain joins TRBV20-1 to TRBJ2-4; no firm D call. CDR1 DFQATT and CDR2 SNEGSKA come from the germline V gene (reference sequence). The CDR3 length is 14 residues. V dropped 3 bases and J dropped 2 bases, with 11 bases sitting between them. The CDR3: CSASAIVSKNIQYF. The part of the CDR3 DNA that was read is TGCAGTGCTAGTGCGATTGTGTCCAAAAACATT.

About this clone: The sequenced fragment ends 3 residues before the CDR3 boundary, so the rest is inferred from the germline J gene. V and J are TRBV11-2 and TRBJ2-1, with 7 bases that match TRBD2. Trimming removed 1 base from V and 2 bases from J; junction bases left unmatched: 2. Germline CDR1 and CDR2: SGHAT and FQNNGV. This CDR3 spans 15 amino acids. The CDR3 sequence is CASSLGLAAYNEQFF. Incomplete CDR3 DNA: TGTGCCAGCAGCTTAGGGCTAGCGGCCTACAATGAG.

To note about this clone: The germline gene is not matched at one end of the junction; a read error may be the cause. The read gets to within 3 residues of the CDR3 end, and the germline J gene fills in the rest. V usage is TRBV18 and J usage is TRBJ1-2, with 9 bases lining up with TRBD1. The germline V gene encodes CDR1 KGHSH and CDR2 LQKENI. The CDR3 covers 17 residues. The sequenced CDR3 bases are TGTGCCAGCTCCCCACCGGGACAGGGAAGACGAGCCTACGAC. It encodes CASSPPGQGRRAYD. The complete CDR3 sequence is CASSPPGQGRRAYDYTF. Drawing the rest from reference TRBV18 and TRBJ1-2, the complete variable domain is NAGVMQNPRHLVRRRGQEARLRCSPMKGHSHVYWYRQLPEEGLKFMVYLQKENIIDESGMPKERFSAEFPKEGPSILRIQQVVRGDSAAYFCASSPPGQGRRAYDYTFGSGTRLTVV.

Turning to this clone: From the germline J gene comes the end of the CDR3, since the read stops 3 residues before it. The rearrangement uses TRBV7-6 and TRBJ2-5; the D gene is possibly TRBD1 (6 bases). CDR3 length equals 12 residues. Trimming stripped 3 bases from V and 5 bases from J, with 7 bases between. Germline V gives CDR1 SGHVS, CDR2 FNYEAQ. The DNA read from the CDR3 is TGTGCCAGCAGCTTGGGGGCGGAGACC. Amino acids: CASSLGAET. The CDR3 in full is CASSLGAETQYF.

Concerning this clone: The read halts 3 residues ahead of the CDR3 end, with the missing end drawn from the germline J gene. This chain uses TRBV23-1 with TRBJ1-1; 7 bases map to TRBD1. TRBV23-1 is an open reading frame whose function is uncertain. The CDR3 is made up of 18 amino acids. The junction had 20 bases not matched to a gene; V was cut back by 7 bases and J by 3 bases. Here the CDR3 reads CASIVYHRGLAVDTEAFF. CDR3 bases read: TGCGCCAGCATTGTATATCACAGGGGCCTCGCGGTTGACACTGAA.

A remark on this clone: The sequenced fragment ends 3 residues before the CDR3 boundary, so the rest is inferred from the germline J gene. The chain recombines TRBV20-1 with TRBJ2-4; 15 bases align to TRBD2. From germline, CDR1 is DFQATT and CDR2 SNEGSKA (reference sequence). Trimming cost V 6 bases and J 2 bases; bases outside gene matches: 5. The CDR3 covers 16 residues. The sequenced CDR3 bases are TGCAGTGCGAGGGGACTAGCGGGGGGTTCCAAAAACATT. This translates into CSARGLAGGSKNI. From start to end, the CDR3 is CSARGLAGGSKNIQYF.

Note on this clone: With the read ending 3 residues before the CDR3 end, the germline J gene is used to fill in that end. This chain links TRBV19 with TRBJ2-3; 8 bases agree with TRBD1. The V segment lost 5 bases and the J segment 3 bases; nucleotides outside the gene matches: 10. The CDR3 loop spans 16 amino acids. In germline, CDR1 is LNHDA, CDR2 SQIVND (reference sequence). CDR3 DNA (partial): TGTGCCAGTAGTTCCTCTCAGGGGGCATTAACAGATACG. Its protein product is CASSSSQGALTDT. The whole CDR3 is CASSSSQGALTDTQYF.

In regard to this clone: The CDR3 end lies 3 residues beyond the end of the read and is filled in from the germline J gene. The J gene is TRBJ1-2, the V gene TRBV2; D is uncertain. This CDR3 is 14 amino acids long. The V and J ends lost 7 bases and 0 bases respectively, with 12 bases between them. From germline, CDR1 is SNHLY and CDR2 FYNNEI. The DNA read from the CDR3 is TGTGCCAGCAATAACCCAGGATCTAACTATGGC. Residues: CASNNPGSNYG. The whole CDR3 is CASNNPGSNYGYTF. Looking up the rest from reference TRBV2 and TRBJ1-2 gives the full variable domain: EPEVTQTPSHQVTQMGQEVILRCVPISNHLYFYWYRQILGQKVEFLVSFYNNEISEKSEIFDDQFSVERPDGSNFTLKIRSTKLEDSAMYFCASNNPGSNYGYTFGSGTRLTVV.

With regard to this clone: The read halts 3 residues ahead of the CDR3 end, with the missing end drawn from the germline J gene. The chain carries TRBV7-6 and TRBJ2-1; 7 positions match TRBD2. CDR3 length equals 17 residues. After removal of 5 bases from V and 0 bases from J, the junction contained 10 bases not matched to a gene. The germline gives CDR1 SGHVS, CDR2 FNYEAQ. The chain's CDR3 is CASSTRWGGSSYNEQFF. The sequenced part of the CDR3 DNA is TGTGCCAGCAGCACGAGATGGGGGGGGAGCTCCTACAATGAG.

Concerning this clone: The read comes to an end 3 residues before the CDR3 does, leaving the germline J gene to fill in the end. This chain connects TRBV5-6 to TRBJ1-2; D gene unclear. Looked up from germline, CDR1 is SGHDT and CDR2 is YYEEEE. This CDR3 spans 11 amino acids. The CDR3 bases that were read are TGTGCCAGCAGCTTGGCCGTGGGC. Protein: CASSLAVG. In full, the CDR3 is CASSLAVGYTF.

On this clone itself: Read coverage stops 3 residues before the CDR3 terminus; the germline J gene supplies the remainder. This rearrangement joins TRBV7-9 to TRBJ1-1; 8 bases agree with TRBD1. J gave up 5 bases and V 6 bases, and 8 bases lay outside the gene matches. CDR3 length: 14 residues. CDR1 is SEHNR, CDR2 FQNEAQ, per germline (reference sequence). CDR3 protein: CASSWDTGGTEAFF. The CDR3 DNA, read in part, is TGTGCCAGCAGTTGGGACACAGGGGGAACTGAA.

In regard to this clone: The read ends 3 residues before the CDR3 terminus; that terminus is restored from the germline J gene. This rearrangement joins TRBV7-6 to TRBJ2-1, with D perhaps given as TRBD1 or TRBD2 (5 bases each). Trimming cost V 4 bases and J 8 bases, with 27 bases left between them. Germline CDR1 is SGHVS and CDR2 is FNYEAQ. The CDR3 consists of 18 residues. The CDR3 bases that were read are TGTGCCAGCAGCTCCCCCGAGGGGCGGCCTGGCAATGGGGATGAG. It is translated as CASSSPEGRPGNGDE. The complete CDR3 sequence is CASSSPEGRPGNGDEQFF. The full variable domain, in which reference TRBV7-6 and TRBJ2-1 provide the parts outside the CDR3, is GAGVSQSPRYKVTKRGQDVALRCDPISGHVSLYWYRQALGQGPEFLTYFNYEAQQDKSGLPNDRFSAERPEGSISTLTIQRTEQRDSAMYRCASSSPEGRPGNGDEQFFGPGTRLTVL.

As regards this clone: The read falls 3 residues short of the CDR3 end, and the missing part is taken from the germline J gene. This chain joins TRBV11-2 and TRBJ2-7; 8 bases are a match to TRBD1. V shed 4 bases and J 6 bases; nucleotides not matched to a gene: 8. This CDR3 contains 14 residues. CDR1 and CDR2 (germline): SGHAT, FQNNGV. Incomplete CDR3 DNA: TGTGCCAGCAGCTCCGACAGGGGAATTGGCGAG. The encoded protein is CASSSDRGIGE. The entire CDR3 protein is CASSSDRGIGEQYF. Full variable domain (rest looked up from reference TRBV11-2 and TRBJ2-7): EAGVAQSPRYKIIEKRQSVAFWCNPISGHATLYWYQQILGQGPKLLIQFQNNGVVDDSQLPKDRFSAERLKGVDSTLKIQPAKLEDSAVYLCASSSDRGIGEQYFGPGTRLTVT.

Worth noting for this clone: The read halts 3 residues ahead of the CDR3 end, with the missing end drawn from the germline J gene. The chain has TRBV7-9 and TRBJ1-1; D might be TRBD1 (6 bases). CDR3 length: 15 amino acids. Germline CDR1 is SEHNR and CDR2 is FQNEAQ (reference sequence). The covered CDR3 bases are TGTGCCAGCAGGCCTACTAGCGGGGGCCCCAATGAG. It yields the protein CASRPTSGGPNE. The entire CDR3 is CASRPTSGGPNEAFF.

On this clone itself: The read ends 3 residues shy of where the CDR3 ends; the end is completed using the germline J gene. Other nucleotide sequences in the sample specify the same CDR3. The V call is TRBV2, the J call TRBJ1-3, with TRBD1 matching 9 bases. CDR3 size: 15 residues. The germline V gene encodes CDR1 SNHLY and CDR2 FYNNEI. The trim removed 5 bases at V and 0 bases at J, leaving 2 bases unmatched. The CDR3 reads CASSWDRDSGNTIYF. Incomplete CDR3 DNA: TGTGCCAGCAGTTGGGACAGGGACTCTGGAAACACC.

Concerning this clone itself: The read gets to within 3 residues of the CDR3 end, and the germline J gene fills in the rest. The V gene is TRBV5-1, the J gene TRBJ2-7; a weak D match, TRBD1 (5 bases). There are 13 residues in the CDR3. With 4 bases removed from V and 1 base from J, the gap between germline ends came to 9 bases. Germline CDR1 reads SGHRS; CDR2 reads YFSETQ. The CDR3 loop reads CASSTQGSYEQYF. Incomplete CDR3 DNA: TGCGCCAGCAGCACCCAGGGATCCTACGAG.

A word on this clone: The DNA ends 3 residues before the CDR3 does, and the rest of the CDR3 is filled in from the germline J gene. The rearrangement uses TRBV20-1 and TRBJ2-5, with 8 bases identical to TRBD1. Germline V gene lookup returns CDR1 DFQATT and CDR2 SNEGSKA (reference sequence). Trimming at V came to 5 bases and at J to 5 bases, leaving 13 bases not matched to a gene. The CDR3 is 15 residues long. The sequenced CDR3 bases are TGCAGTGCTGGACTCCGGGACAGGCGGCAGGAGACC. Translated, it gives CSAGLRDRRQET. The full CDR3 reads CSAGLRDRRQETQYF.

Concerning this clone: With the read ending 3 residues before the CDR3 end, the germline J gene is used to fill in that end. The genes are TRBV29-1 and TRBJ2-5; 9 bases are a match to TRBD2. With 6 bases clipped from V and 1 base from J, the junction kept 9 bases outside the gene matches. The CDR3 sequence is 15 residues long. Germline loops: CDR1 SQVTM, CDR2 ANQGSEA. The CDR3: CSVQKGTSPQETQYF. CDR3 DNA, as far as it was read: TGCAGCGTCCAAAAAGGGACTAGCCCCCAAGAGACC. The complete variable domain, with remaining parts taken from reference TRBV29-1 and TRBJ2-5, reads SAVISQKPSRDICQRGTSLTIQCQVDSQVTMMFWYRQQPGQSLTLIATANQGSEATYESGFVIDKFPISRPNLTFSTLTVSNMSPEDSSIYLCSVQKGTSPQETQYFGPGTRLLVL.

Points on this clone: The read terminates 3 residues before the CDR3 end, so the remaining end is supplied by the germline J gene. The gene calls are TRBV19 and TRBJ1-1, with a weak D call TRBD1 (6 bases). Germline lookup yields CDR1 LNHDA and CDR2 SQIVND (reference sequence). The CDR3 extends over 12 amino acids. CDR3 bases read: TGTGCCAGTAGTGCGACAGGTTATCGG. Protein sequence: CASSATGYR. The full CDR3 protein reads CASSATGYRAFF.

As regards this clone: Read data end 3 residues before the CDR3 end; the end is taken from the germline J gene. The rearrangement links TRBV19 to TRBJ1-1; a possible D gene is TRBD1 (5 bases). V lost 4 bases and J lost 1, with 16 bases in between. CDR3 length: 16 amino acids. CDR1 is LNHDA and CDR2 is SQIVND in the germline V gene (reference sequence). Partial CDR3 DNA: TGTGCCAGTAGTAGCCGAAAGAGCGGGGCGAACACTGAA. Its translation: CASSSRKSGANTE. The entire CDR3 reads CASSSRKSGANTEAFF.

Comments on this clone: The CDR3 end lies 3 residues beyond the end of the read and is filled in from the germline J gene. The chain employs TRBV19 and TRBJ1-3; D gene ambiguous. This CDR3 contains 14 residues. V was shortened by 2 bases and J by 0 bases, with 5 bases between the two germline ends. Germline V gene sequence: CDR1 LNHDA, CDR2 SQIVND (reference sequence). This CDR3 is CASSIYISGNTIYF. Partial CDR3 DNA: TGTGCCAGTAGTATATACATCTCTGGAAACACC.

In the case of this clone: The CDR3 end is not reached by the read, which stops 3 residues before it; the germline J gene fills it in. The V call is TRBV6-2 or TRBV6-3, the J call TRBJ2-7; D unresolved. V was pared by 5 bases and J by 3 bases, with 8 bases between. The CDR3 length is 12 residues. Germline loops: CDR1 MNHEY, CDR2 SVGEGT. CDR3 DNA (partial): TGTGCCAGCAGTCCCCCTATCTACGAG. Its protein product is CASSPPIYE. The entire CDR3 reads CASSPPIYEQYF.

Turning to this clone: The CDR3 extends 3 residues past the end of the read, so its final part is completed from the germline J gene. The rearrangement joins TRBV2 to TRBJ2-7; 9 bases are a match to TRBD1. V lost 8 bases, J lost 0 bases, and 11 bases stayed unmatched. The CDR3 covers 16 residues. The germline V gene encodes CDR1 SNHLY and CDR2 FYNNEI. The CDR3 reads CASGGGTGLSSYEQYF. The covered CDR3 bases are TGTGCCAGCGGGGGTGGGACAGGGTTGAGCTCCTACGAG.